Below, 24 T cell receptor beta chains from the same sample are listed, as sequenced in a study of regulatory T cells in long-lasting Graves disease. The time point denotes: newly diagnosed GD, antithyroid drugs for less than 3 months. PBMC-extracted RNA yielded the TCR library. Assembly of TCR beta libraries relied on iRepertoire HTBI primers together with Arm-PCR of CDR3 regions. TCRdb reanalysed the multiplex PCR reads using MiXCR and keeps one entry per CDR3 protein. The table includes about 540,000 distinct CDR3 sequences, roughly 13% detected once. Separately, the same data were catalogued under a study of T cells in Graves' hyperthyroidism and ophthalmopathy.

Here the sequenced sample was peripheral blood mononuclear cells (PBMCs), taken at new diagnosis, from a patient treated with antithyroid drugs. Receptors were obtained from a man aged 25-40 years with Graves disease.

This sequence joins TRBV4-2 and TRBJ2-1; 8 bases are a match to TRBD2. Unmatched junction bases numbered 10, after V lost 0 bases and J lost 6 bases. The CDR3 sequence is 17 residues long. The germline gives CDR1 LGHNA, CDR2 YNFKEQ. The DNA for the CDR3 is TGTGCCAGCAGCCAAGAACGGAGCGGGAGTCTGGCCAATGAGCAGTTCTTC. This translates into CASSQERSGSLANEQFF.

Notes on this clonotype: Given a much more abundant clone one base away, this may be a read error. The chain carries TRBV28 and TRBJ1-5; maybe TRBD1 (5 bases). This CDR3 contains 14 residues. V lost 3 bases to trimming and J lost 9 bases, with 15 bases between them. Germline CDR1 is MDHEN and CDR2 is SYDVKM. For the CDR3, the DNA is TGTGCCAGCAGTTTGGGTAGGCAGGGCCTGCCCCAGCATTTT. This sequence encodes CASSLGRQGLPQHF.

As to this clonotype: A much more abundant neighbour one base away suggests this may be a read error. As DNA, the CDR3 is TGTGCCAGCAGCCCCGCGGTTAGGGGCCAAGAGACCCAGTACTTC. Its translation is CASSPAVRGQETQYF. V usage is TRBV7-8 and J usage is TRBJ2-5; possible D gene TRBD1, 5 bases. Germline V gene sequence: CDR1 SGHVS, CDR2 FQNEAQ. The V end was cut by 5 bases, the J end by 1 base, with 14 bases between. This CDR3 has 15 residues.

This clonotype was picked up a small number of times. This chain uses TRBV29-1 with TRBJ2-5; 10 bases agree with TRBD1. The J segment lost 5 bases and the V segment lost 4 bases, leaving 1 base of the junction unmatched. The CDR3 has 12 amino acids. Germline CDR1 is SQVTM and CDR2 is ANQGSEA. The CDR3, as DNA: TGCAGCGTTGGGGGACAGGGGGAGACCCAGTACTTC. This encodes CSVGGQGETQYF.

Note on this clonotype: A much bigger clone sits one base away, suggesting this may be a read error. The chain carries TRBV2 and TRBJ2-7, with 10 positions matching TRBD2. Germline trimming cut 2 bases from V and 4 bases from J; bases unmatched to any gene: 5. CDR3 length: 15 residues. Germline assignment: CDR1 SNHLY and CDR2 FYNNEI. The CDR3 here is CASSESSGRGYEQYF. CDR3 nucleotides: TGTGCCAGCAGTGAATCCAGCGGGAGGGGGTACGAGCAGTACTTC.

The V and J genes are TRBV4-2 and TRBJ2-1; 11 bases are a match to TRBD2. J was trimmed by 9 bases and V by 4 bases; bases with no gene match: 8. This CDR3 has 15 residues. Germline CDR1 LGHNA, CDR2 YNFKEQ. CDR3 nucleotide sequence: TGTGCCAGCAGCCTAGCGGGAGGGCCGGGGCCTGAGCAGTTCTTC. This sequence encodes CASSLAGGPGPEQFF.

With respect to this clonotype: This CDR3 fails to terminate in the conserved phenylalanine or tryptophan, so it likely reflects a read error. No DNA is shown, since the ends of the CDR3 on it are uncertain; the CDR3 is the one TCRdb lists. The chain has TRBV25-1 and TRBJ2-1; TRBD1 was called by the table and not checked on the DNA. CDR1 is MGHDK, CDR2 SYGVNS, per germline. The CDR3 contains 15 residues when both ends are counted. This chain's CDR3 is CASSGQDRTDNERFS.

This clonotype has ten or more counts. J is TRBJ1-5 and V is TRBV28, with a tentative D call TRBD1 (6 bases). V gave up 8 bases and J gave up 5 bases, with 19 bases separating them. This CDR3 is built from 15 residues. Germline lookup yields CDR1 MDHEN and CDR2 SYDVKM. The CDR3 sequence is CASEVAQGRYQPQHF. In DNA, the CDR3 is TGTGCCAGCGAGGTGGCGCAGGGGAGATATCAGCCCCAGCATTTT.

Many counts were recorded for this clonotype. J is TRBJ1-1 and V is TRBV20-1; D possibly corresponds to TRBD1 (5 bases). V was pared by 1 base and J by 7 bases, with 10 bases between. Germline CDR1 reads DFQATT; CDR2 reads SNEGSKA (reference sequence). The CDR3 totals 12 residues. The DNA for the CDR3 is TGCAGTGCTAGAGGCACAGGCGTTGAAGCTTTCTTT. Translating gives CSARGTGVEAFF.

In this sample, this clonotype turned up a few times. A read error is possible here, since a much larger clone lies one base away. The V and J genes are TRBV12-3 or TRBV12-4 and TRBJ1-1; D gene uncertain. The CDR3 spans 11 residues. The V and J ends lost 7 bases and 3 bases respectively, with 6 bases between them. CDR3 in amino acids: CASTPDTEAFF. The CDR3 DNA is TGTGCCAGCACCCCCGACACTGAAGCTTTCTTT.

The sample holds many counts of this clonotype. V usage is TRBV12-3 or TRBV12-4 and J usage is TRBJ1-4; D call uncertain. This CDR3 comprises 15 residues. V was clipped by 6 bases and J by 0 bases, with 11 bases between them. The CDR3 region is CASRPTQATNEKLFF. Written as DNA, the CDR3 is TGTGCCAGCAGGCCGACACAAGCAACTAATGAAAAACTGTTTTTT.

This chain uses TRBV18 with TRBJ2-1; possible D gene TRBD2, 5 bases. Germline V gene sequence: CDR1 KGHSH, CDR2 LQKENI. The CDR3 is 14 residues long. The germline V and J ends were trimmed by 3 bases and 4 bases, with 10 bases remaining between them. CDR3 coding DNA: TGTGCCAGCTCACCCCCAACGGGATACAATGAGCAGTTCTTC. Amino acid sequence: CASSPPTGYNEQFF.

CDR3 DNA sequence: TGTGCCAGCAGCTTCTCTCGGGGGCGCGAGCAGTACTTC. Protein: CASSFSRGREQYF. J is TRBJ2-7 and V is TRBV5-6; perhaps D is TRBD1 or TRBD2 (6 bases each). The germline CDR1 and CDR2 sequences are SGHDT and YYEEEE. Deletions cut 2 bases from V and 6 bases from J, with 12 bases between. This CDR3 region has 13 residues.

In regard to this clonotype: This sequence may be a read error, since a much larger clone differs from it by one base. The genes are TRBV5-1 and TRBJ2-1; TRBD2 aligns across 9 bases. Per the germline V gene, CDR1 is SGHRS and CDR2 is YFSETQ. The CDR3 spans 16 residues. V shed 0 bases, J shed 3 bases, and the junction held 4 bases outside the gene matches. This CDR3 is CASSLGLAGFYNEQFF. The CDR3 DNA reads TGCGCCAGCAGCTTGGGCCTAGCGGGATTCTACAATGAGCAGTTCTTC.

This clonotype was seen once. This chain links TRBV4-1 with TRBJ2-7; D may be TRBD1 or TRBD2 (6 bases each). Germline assignment: CDR1 MGHRA and CDR2 YSYEKL. The CDR3 covers 18 residues. Trimming left V 1 base short and J 0 bases short, with 19 bases between. This chain's CDR3 is CASSQGQGLGGSSYEQYF. The CDR3 DNA sequence: TGCGCCAGCAGCCAAGGTCAGGGGTTGGGGGGCAGCTCCTACGAGCAGTACTTC.

J is TRBJ2-1 and V is TRBV5-1, with 10 bases fitting TRBD2. Germline V gene sequence: CDR1 SGHRS, CDR2 YFSETQ. V dropped 7 bases and J dropped 0; count of bases not matched to a gene: 7. CDR3 size: 16 residues. The CDR3 here is CASSTSGLSSYNEQFF. The CDR3 nucleotides are TGCGCCAGCTCGACTAGCGGGCTCAGCTCCTACAATGAGCAGTTCTTC.

Many counts were recorded for this clonotype. The chain couples TRBV10-1 to TRBJ1-1; D is unresolved. CDR3 length: 11 amino acids. Germline V CDR1 and CDR2: WNHNN, SYGVQD (reference sequence). V shed 4 bases and J shed 7 bases, with 7 bases lying between them. The CDR3 is CASSADGEAFF. The CDR3 nucleotides are TGCGCCAGCAGTGCCGACGGTGAAGCTTTCTTT.

This clonotype appeared a few times. The chain has TRBV20-1 and TRBJ2-1; tentatively, D is TRBD1 (5 bases). The V gene's germline CDR1 is DFQATT and CDR2 SNEGSKA (reference sequence). The V end was cut by 2 bases, the J end by 3 bases, with 11 bases between. The CDR3 is made up of 14 amino acids. CDR3 bases: TGCAGTGCTAGACTAGGGGCGAGCTACAATGAGCAGTTCTTC. Translation gives CSARLGASYNEQFF.

This clonotype appeared many times. This rearrangement joins TRBV29-1 to TRBJ2-5; D is possibly TRBD1 (6 bases). From germline, CDR1 is SQVTM and CDR2 ANQGSEA. The V end lost 8 bases, the J end lost 2 bases, and 18 bases lay between the germline ends. The CDR3 loop spans 14 amino acids. CDR3 sequence reads: CSSRGDRKQETQYF. The CDR3 DNA reads as TGCAGCTCGCGCGGAGACAGGAAACAAGAGACCCAGTACTTC. Complete variable domain (other parts from reference TRBV29-1 and TRBJ2-5): SAVISQKPSRDICQRGTSLTIQCQVDSQVTMMFWYRQQPGQSLTLIATANQGSEATYESGFVIDKFPISRPNLTFSTLTVSNMSPEDSSIYLCSSRGDRKQETQYFGPGTRLLVL.

This clonotype was seen at least ten times. The rearrangement links TRBV5-1 to TRBJ1-4, with D possibly TRBD1 on 5 matching bases. The CDR3 runs 14 residues. Trimming took off 3 bases at V and 8 bases at J, with 14 bases between the two ends. Germline CDR1 and CDR2: SGHRS and YFSETQ. Here the CDR3 reads CASSSVEQDEKLFF. The DNA of the CDR3 is TGCGCCAGCAGCTCGGTGGAACAGGACGAAAAACTGTTTTTT. The full variable domain, rest sourced from reference TRBV5-1 and TRBJ1-4, is KAGVTQTPRYLIKTRGQQVTLSCSPISGHRSVSWYQQTPGQGLQFLFEYFSETQRNKGNFPGRFSGRQFSNSRSEMNVSTLELGDSALYLCASSSVEQDEKLFFGSGTQLSVL.

This clonotype was recorded a few times. V is TRBV18 and J is TRBJ1-5; D is unclear. With 3 bases removed from V and 6 bases from J, the gap between germline ends came to 15 bases. Germline CDR1 and CDR2: KGHSH and LQKENI. This CDR3 is 15 amino acids long. The CDR3 spells CASSPESGGRQPQHF. The CDR3 DNA sequence: TGTGCCAGCTCACCGGAGTCGGGCGGACGTCAGCCCCAGCATTTT.

This clonotype has at least ten counts. V is TRBV3-1 and J is TRBJ2-3; D call uncertain. Germline V gene sequence: CDR1 LGHDT, CDR2 YNNKEL (reference sequence). The CDR3 is 13 residues long. Trimming left V 0 bases short and J 5 bases short, with 6 bases between. The CDR3 DNA reads as TGTGCCAGCAGCCAAGATCCACGAGATACGCAGTATTTT. This sequence encodes CASSQDPRDTQYF.

The rearrangement joins TRBV13 to TRBJ2-7; D unresolved. CDR1 PRHDT and CDR2 FYEKMQ come from the germline V gene (reference sequence). The CDR3 contains 14 residues. V shed 1 base and J shed 7 bases, with 14 bases lying between them. The CDR3 DNA reads as TGTGCCAGCAGCTTAGCCTCGGACGGAAGGGAGCAGTACTTC. It codes for CASSLASDGREQYF.

About this clonotype: The likely explanation is a read error, given a far larger clone one base away. This rearrangement joins TRBV2 to TRBJ2-7; D possibly corresponds to TRBD2 (6 bases). Germline assignment: CDR1 SNHLY and CDR2 FYNNEI. Trimming shortened V by 6 bases and J by 5 bases, and 26 bases separated the two germline ends. This CDR3 comprises 17 residues. CDR3 loop: CASSLRSQTSIKDEQYF. DNA of the CDR3: TGTGCCAGCAGCCTAAGATCACAGACTAGTATAAAGGACGAGCAGTACTTC.